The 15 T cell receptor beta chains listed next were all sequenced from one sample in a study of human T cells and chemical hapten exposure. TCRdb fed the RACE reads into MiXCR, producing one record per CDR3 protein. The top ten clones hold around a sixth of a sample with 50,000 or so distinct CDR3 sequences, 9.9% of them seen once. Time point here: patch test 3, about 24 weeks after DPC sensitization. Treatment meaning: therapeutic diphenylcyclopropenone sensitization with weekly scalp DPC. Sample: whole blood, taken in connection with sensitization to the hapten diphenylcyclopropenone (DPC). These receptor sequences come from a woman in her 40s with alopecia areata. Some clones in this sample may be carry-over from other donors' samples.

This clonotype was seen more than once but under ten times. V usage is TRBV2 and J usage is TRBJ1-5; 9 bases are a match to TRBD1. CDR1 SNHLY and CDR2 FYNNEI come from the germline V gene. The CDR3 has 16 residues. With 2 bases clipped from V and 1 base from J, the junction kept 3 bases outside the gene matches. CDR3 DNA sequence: TGTGCCAGCAGTGAATTGGGACAGGGAAGCAATCAGCCCCAGCATTTT. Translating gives CASSELGQGSNQPQHF.

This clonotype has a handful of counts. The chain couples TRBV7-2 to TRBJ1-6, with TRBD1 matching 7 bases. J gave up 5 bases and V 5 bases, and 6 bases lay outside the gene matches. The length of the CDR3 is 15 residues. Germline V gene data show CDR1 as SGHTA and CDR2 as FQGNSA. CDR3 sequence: CASSPGTVNNSPLHF. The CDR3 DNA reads TGTGCCAGCAGCCCCGGGACAGTTAATAATTCACCCCTCCACTTT.

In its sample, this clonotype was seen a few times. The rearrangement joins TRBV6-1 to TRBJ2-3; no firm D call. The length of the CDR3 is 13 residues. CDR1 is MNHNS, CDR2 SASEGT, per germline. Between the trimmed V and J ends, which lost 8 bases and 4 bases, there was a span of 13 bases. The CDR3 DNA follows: TGTGCCAGCCTAGGTAACTTGGCAGATACGCAGTATTTT. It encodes CASLGNLADTQYF.

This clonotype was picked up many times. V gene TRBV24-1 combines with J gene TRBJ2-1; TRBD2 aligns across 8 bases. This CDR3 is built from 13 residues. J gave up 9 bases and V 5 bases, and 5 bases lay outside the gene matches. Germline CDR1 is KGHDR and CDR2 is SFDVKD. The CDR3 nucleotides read TGTGCCACCAGTGCGGGGGGGCCAGGTGAGCAGTTCTTC. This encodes CATSAGGPGEQFF.

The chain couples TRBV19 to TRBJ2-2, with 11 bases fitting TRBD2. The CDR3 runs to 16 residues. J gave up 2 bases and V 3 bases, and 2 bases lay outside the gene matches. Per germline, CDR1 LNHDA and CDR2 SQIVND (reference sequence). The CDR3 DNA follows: TGTGCCAGTAGTATTGGACTAGCGGGCAACACCGGGGAGCTGTTTTTT. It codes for CASSIGLAGNTGELFF. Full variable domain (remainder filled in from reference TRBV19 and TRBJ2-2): DGGITQSPKYLFRKEGQNVTLSCEQNLNHDAMYWYRQDPGQGLRLIYYSQIVNDFQKGDIAEGYSVSREKKESFPLTVTSAQKNPTAFYLCASSIGLAGNTGELFFGEGSRLTVL.

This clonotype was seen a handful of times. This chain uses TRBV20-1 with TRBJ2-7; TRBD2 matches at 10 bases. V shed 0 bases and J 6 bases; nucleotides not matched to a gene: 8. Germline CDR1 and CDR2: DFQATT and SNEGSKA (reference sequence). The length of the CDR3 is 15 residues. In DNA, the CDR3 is TGCAGTGCTAGAGATATGAGCGGGGGGGCCCGCGAGCAGTACTTC. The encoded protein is CSARDMSGGAREQYF.

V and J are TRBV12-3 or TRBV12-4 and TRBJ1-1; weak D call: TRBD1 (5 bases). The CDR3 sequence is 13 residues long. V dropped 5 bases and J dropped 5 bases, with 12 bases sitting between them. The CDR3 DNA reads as TGTGCCAGCAGTCCAATTGGGGGAACTGAAGCTTTCTTT. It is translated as CASSPIGGTEAFF.

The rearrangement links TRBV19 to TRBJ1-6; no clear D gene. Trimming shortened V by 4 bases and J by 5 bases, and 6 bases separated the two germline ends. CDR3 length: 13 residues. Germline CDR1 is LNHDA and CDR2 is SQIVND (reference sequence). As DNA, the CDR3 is TGTGCCAGTAGTAGGCGGGATAATTCACCCCTCCACTTT. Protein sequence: CASSRRDNSPLHF.

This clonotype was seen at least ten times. The CDR3 here is CASGGTGDNSPLHF. Written as DNA, the CDR3 is TGTGCCAGCGGAGGGACAGGGGATAATTCACCCCTCCACTTT. The V gene is TRBV25-1, the J gene TRBJ1-6; 10 bases align to TRBD1. Germline CDR1 MGHDK, CDR2 SYGVNS. Germline trimming cut 8 bases from V and 5 bases from J; bases unmatched to any gene: 3. CDR3 length equals 14 residues.

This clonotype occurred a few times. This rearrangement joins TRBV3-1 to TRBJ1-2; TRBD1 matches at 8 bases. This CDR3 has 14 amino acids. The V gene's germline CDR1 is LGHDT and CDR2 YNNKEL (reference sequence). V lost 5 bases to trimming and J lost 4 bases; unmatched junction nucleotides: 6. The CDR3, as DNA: TGTGCCAGCAGCAGCAGGGGGCAGGGCTATGGCTACACCTTC. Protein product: CASSSRGQGYGYTF.

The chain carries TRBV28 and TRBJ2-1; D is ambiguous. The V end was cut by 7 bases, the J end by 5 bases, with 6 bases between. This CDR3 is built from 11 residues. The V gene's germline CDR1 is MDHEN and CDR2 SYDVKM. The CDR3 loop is CASIRDNEQFF. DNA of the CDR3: TGTGCCAGCATAAGGGACAATGAGCAGTTCTTC.

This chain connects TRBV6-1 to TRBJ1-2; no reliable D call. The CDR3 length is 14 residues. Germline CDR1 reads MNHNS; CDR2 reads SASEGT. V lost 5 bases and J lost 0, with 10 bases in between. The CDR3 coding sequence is TGTGCCAGCAGTAGGACCGACACTAACTATGGCTACACCTTC. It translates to CASSRTDTNYGYTF.

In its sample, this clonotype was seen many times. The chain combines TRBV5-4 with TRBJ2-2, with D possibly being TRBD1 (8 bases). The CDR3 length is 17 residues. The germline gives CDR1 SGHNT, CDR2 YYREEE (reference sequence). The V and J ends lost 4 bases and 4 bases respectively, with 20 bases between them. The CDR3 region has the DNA TGTGCCAGCAGCCGGGAGGCGGCAGGGGGCACCACCGGGGAGCTGTTTTTT. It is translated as CASSREAAGGTTGELFF.

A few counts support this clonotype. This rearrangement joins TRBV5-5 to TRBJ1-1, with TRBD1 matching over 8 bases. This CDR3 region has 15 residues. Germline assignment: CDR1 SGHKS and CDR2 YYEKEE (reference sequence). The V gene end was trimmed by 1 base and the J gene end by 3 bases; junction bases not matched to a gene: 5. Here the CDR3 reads CASSLLGQGYTEAFF. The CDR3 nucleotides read TGTGCCAGCAGCTTGCTCGGACAGGGTTACACTGAAGCTTTCTTT.

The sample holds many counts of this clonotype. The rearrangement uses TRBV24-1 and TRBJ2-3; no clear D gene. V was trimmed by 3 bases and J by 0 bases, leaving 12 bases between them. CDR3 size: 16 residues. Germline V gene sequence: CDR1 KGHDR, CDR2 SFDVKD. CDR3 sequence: CATSDPRLASTDTQYF. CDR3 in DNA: TGTGCCACCAGTGATCCCCGTCTGGCGAGCACAGATACGCAGTATTTT.